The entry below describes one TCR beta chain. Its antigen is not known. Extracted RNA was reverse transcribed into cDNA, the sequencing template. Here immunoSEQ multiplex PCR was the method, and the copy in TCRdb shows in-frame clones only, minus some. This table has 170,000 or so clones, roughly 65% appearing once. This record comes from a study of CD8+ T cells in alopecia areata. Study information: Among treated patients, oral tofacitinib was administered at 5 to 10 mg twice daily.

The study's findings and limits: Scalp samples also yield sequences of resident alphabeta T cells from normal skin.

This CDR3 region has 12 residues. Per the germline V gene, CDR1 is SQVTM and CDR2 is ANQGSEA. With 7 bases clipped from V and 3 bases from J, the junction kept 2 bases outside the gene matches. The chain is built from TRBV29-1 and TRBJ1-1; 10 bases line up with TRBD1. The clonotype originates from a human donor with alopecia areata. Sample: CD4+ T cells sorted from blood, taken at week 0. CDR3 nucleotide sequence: TGCAGCGGGACAGGGGGGGACACTGAAGCTTTCTTT. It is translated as CSGTGGDTEAFF.